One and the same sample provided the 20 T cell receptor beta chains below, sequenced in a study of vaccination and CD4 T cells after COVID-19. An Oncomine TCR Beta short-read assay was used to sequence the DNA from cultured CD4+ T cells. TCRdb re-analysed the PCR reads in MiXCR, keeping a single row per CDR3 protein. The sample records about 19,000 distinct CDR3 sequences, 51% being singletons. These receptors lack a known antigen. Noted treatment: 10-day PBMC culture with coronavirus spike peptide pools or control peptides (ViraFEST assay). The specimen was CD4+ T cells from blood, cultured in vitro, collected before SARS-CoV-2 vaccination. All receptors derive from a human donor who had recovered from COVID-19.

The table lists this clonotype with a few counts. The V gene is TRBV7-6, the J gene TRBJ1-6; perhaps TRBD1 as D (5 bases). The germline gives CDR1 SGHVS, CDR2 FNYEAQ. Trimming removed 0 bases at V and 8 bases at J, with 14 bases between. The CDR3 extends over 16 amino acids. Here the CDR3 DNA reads TGTGCCAGCAGCTTAGCGAGGCGGGGCGGGTATTCACCCCTCCACTTT. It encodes CASSLARRGGYSPLHF.

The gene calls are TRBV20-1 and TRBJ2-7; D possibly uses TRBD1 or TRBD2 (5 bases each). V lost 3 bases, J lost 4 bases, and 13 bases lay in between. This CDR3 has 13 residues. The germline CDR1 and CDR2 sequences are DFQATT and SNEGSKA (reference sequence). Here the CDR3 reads CSASPGTAYEQYF. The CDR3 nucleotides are TGCAGTGCTAGCCCCGGGACCGCGTACGAGCAGTACTTC.

The CDR3 spells CASSLVGQALTEAFF. The CDR3 nucleotides read TGTGCCAGCAGCTTAGTAGGACAGGCGCTCACTGAAGCTTTCTTT. The V gene is TRBV7-2, the J gene TRBJ1-1, with 7 bases identical to TRBD1. V shed 1 base, J shed 4 bases, and the junction held 6 bases outside the gene matches. This CDR3 contains 15 residues. Germline V CDR1 and CDR2: SGHTA, FQGNSA.

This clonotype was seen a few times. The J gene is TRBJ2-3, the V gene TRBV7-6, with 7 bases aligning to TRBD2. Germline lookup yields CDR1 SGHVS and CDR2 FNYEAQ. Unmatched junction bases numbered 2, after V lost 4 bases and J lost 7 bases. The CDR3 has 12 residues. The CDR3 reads CASSSSGYTQYF. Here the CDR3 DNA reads TGTGCCAGCAGCTCTAGCGGATATACGCAGTATTTT.

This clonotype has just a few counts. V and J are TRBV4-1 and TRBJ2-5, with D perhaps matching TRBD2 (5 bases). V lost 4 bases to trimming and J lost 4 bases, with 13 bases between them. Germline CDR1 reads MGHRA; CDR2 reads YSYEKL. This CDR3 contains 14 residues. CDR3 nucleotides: TGCGCCAGCAGCCCGACCGACTACGGAGAGACCCAGTACTTC. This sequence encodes CASSPTDYGETQYF.

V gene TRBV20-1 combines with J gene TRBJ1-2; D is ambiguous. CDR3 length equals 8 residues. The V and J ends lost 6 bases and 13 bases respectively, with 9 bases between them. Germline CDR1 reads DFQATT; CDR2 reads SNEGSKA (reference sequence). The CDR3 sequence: CSASLGTF. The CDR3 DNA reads TGCAGTGCCTCACTTGGCACCTTC.

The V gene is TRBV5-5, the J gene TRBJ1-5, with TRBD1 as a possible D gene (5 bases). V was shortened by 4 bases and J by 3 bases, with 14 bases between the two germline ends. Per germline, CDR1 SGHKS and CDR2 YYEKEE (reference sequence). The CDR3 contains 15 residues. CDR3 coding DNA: TGTGCCAGCAGCCTGGGGCAAACGGACAATCAGCCCCAGCATTTT. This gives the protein CASSLGQTDNQPQHF. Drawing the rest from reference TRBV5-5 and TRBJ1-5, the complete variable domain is DAGVTQSPTHLIKTRGQQVTLRCSPISGHKSVSWYQQVLGQGPQFIFQYYEKEERGRGNFPDRFSARQFPNYSSELNVNALLLGDSALYLCASSLGQTDNQPQHFGDGTRLSIL.

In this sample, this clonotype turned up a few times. CDR3 sequence reads: CAWTPPGQNTEAFF. The CDR3 region has the DNA TGTGCCTGGACCCCCCCCGGGCAGAACACTGAAGCTTTCTTT. The V gene is TRBV30, the J gene TRBJ1-1; D remains ambiguous. Germline CDR1 and CDR2: GTSNPN and SVGIG (reference sequence). Trimming cost V 4 bases and J 1 base, with 13 bases left between them. CDR3 size: 14 residues.

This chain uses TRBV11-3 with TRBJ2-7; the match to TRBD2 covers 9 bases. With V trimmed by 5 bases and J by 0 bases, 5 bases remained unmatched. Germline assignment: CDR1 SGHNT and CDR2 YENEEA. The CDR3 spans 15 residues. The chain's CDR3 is CASSAGGGGSYEQYF. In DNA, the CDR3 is TGTGCCAGCAGCGCCGGCGGGGGGGGCTCCTACGAGCAGTACTTC. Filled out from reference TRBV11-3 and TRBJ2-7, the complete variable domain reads EAGVVQSPRYKIIEKKQPVAFWCNPISGHNTLYWYLQNLGQGPELLIRYENEEAVDDSQLPKDRFSAERLKGVDSTLKIQPAELGDSAVYLCASSAGGGGSYEQYFGPGTRLTVT.

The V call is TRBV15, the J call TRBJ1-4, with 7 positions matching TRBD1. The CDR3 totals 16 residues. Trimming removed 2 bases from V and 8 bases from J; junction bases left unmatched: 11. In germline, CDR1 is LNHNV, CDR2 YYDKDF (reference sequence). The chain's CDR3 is CATSRSRGRGGEKLFF. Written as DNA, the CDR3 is TGTGCCACCAGCAGATCTAGGGGGCGCGGGGGGGAAAAACTGTTTTTT.

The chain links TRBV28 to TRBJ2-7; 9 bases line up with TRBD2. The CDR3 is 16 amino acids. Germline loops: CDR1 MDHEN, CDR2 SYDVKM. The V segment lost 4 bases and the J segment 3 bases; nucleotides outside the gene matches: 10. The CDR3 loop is CASSSAGGGNDYEQYF. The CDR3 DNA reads TGTGCCAGCAGTTCGGCGGGGGGGGGAAATGACTACGAGCAGTACTTC.

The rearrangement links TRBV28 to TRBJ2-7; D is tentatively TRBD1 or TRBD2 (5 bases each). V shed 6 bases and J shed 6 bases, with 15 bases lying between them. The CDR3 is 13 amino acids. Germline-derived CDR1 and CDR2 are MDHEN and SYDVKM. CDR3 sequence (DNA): TGTGCCAGCAGGGGGGATGGAGCAGGCGAGCAGTACTTC. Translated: CASRGDGAGEQYF.

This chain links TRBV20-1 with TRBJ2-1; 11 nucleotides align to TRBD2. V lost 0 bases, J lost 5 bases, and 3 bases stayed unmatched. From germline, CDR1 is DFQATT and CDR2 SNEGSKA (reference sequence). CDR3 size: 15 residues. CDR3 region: CSARDLTSGDNEQFF. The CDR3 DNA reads TGCAGTGCTAGAGATCTGACTAGCGGGGACAATGAGCAGTTCTTC.

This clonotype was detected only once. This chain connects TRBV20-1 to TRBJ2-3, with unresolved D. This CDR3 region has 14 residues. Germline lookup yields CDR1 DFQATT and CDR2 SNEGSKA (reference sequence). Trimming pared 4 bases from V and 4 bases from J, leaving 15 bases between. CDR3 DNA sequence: TGCAGTGCTAACGGCCCTCAGGTCGCAGATACGCAGTATTTT. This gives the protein CSANGPQVADTQYF.

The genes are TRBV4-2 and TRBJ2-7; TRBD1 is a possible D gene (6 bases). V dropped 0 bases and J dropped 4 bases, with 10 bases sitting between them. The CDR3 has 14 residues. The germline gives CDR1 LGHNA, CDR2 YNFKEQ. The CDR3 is CASSQDNRDYEQYF. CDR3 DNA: TGTGCCAGCAGCCAAGATAACAGGGATTACGAGCAGTACTTC.

CDR3 in DNA: TGCAGTGCTAGGTTCGCGATAAACCAAGAGACCCAGTACTTC. Translating gives CSARFAINQETQYF. The J gene is TRBJ2-5, the V gene TRBV20-1; D is uncertain. CDR1 is DFQATT and CDR2 is SNEGSKA in the germline V gene (reference sequence). This CDR3 contains 14 residues. V lost 3 bases, J lost 0 bases, and 11 bases lay in between.

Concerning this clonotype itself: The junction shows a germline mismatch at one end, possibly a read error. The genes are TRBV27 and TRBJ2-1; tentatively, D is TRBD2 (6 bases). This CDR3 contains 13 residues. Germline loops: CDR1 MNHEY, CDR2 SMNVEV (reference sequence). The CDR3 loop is CASRLERYNEQFF. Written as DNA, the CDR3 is TGCGCCAGCAGACTAGAGCGGTACAATGAGCAGTTCTTC.

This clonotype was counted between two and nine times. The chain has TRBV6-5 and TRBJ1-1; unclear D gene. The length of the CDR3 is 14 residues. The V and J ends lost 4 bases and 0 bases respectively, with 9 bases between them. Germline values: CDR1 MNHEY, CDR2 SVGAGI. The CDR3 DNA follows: TGTGCCAGCAGTTCTGGCAATATGAACACTGAAGCTTTCTTT. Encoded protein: CASSSGNMNTEAFF.

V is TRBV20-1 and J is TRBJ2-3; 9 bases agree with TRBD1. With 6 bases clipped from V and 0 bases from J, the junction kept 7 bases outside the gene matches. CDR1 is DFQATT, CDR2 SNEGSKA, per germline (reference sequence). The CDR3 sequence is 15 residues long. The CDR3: CSASTGQGSTDTQYF. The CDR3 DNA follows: TGCAGTGCAAGCACTGGACAGGGGAGCACAGATACGCAGTATTTT.

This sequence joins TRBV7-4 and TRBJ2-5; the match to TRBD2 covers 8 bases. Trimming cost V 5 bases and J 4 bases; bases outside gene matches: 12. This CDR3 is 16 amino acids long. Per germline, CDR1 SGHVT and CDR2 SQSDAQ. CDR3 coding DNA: TGTGCCAGCAGCCCAGAGGAGACTAGCGCTATAGAGACCCAGTACTTC. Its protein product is CASSPEETSAIETQYF.